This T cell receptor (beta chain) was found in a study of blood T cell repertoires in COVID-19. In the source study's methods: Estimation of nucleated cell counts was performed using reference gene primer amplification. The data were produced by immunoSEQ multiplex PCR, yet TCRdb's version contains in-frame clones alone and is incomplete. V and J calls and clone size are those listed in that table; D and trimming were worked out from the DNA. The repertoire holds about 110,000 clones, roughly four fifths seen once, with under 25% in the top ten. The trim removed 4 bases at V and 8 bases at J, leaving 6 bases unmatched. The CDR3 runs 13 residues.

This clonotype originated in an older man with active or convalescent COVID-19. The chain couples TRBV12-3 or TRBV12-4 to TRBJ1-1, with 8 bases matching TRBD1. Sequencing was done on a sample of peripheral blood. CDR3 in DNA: TGTGCCAGCAGTTCCCTCGGACAGGGAGAAGCTTTCTTT. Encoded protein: CASSSLGQGEAFF.